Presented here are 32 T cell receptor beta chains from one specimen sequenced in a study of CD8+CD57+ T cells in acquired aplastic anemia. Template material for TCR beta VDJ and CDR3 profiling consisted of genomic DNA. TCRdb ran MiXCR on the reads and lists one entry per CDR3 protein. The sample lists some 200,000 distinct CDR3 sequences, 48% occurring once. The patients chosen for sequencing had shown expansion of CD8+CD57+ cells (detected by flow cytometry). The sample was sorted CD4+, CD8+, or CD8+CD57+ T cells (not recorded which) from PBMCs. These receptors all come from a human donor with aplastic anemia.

For the CDR3, the DNA is TGTGCCAGCAGTGAATATCCCGTCTCTGAAGCTTTCTTT. Translation gives CASSEYPVSEAFF. The V gene is TRBV19, the J gene TRBJ1-1; D uncertain. Trimming cost V 9 bases and J 6 bases, with 17 bases left between them. CDR3 size: 13 residues. Germline CDR1 is LNHDA and CDR2 is SQIVND (reference sequence).

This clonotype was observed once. DNA for the CDR3: TGTGCCAGCAGTGCGACAACCGGGACAGGGACCTACGAGCAGTACTTC. Protein: CASSATTGTGTYEQYF. The chain links TRBV12-1 to TRBJ2-7; TRBD1, the table's D call, was not compared with the DNA. TRBV12-1 is a pseudogene segment. The CDR3 is 16 residues long.

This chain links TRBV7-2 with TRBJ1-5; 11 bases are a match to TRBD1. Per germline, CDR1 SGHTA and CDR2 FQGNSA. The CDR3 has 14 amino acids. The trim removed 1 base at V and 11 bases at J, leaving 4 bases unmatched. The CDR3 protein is CASSLGGQGGAQHF. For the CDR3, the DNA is TGTGCCAGCAGCTTAGGGGGACAGGGGGGAGCCCAGCATTTT.

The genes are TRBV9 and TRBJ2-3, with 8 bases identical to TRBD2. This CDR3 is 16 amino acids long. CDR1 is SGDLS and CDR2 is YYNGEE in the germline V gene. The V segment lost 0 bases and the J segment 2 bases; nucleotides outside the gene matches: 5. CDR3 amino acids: CASSVVRGGSTDTQYF. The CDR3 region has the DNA TGTGCCAGCAGCGTAGTTCGCGGGGGGTCCACAGATACGCAGTATTTT.

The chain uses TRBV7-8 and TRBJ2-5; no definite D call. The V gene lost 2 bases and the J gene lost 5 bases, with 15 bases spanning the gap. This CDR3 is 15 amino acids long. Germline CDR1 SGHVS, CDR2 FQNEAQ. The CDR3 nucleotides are TGTGCCAGCAGCTTAACGTTGAGCCCGTCGGAGACCCAGTACTTC. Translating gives CASSLTLSPSETQYF.

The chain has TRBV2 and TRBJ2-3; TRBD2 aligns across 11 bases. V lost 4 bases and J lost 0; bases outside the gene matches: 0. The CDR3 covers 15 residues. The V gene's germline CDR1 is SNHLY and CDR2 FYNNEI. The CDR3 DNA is TGTGCCAGCAGTGCTAGCGGGAGGAGCACAGATACGCAGTATTTT. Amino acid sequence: CASSASGRSTDTQYF.

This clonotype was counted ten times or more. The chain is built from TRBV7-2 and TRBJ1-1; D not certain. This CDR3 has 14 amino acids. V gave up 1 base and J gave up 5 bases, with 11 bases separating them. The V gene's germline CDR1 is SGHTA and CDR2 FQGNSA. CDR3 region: CASSLVTTRTEAFF. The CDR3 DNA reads TGTGCCAGCAGCTTAGTAACTACTAGGACTGAAGCTTTCTTT.

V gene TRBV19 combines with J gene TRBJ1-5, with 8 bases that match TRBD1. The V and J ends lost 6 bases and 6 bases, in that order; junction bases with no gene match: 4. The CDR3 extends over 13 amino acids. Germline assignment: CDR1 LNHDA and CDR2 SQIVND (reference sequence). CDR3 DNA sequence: TGTGCCAGTAGGATGGACAGGGTTCAGCCCCAGCATTTT. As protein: CASRMDRVQPQHF.

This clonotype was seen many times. CDR3 in amino acids: CASRKGGGTGAYEQYF. The CDR3 coding sequence is TGTGCCAGCAGAAAAGGGGGCGGGACAGGGGCCTACGAGCAGTACTTC. The rearrangement links TRBV5-5 to TRBJ2-7; 10 bases are shared with TRBD1. This CDR3 has 16 amino acids. In germline, CDR1 is SGHKS, CDR2 YYEKEE (reference sequence). V dropped 5 bases and J dropped 2; count of bases not matched to a gene: 10.

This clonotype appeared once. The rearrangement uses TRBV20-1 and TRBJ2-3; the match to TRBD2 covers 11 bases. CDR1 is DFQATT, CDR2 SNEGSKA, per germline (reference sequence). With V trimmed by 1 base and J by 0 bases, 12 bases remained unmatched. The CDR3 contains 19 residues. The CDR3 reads CSARALGSGRAASTDTQYF. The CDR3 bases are TGCAGTGCTAGAGCTCTCGGTAGCGGGAGGGCGGCTAGCACAGATACGCAGTATTTT.

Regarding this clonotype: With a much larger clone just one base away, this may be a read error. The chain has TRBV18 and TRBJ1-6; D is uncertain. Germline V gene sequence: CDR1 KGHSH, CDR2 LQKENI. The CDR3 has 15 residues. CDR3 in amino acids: CASSPRTKGNSPLLF. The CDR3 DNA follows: TGTGCCAGCTCACCACGGACCAAGGGTAATTCACCCCTCCTCTTT. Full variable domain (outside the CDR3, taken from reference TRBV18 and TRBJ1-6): NAGVMQNPRHLVRRRGQEARLRCSPMKGHSHVYWYRQLPEEGLKFMVYLQKENIIDESGMPKERFSAEFPKEGPSILRIQQVVRGDSAAYFCASSPRTKGNSPLLFGNGTRLTVT.

CDR3 DNA: TGTGCCAGCTCACCACCTGGCCTTAGCGGGGGGATCACAGATACGCAGTATTTT. Translation: CASSPPGLSGGITDTQYF. V and J are TRBV18 and TRBJ2-3, with 10 positions matching TRBD2. Germline V lookup: CDR1 KGHSH, CDR2 LQKENI. V shed 0 bases and J 2 bases; nucleotides not matched to a gene: 8. The CDR3 length is 18 residues.

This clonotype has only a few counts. In DNA form, the CDR3 reads TGTGCCAGCGGGTACGAAACCTACGAGCAGTACTTC. Protein product: CASGYETYEQYF. The chain links TRBV2 to TRBJ2-7; no clear D gene. Germline CDR1 and CDR2: SNHLY and FYNNEI. CDR3 length equals 12 residues. V lost 8 bases, J lost 2 bases, and 10 bases lay in between.

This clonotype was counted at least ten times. CDR3 region: CASSLLAGVGETQYF. The CDR3 DNA follows: TGTGCCAGCAGTTTATTAGCGGGAGTCGGGGAGACCCAGTACTTC. The chain combines TRBV12-3 or TRBV12-4 with TRBJ2-5, with 9 nucleotides matching TRBD2. There are 15 residues in the CDR3. Trimming at V came to 2 bases and at J to 5 bases, leaving 6 bases not matched to a gene.

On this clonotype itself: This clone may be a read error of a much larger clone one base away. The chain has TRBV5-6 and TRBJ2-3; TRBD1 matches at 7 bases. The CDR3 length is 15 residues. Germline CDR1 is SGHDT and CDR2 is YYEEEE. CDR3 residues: CASRLTRGGLDTQCF. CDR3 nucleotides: TGTGCCAGCAGGCTCACCCGAGGGGGCCTAGATACGCAGTGTTTT.

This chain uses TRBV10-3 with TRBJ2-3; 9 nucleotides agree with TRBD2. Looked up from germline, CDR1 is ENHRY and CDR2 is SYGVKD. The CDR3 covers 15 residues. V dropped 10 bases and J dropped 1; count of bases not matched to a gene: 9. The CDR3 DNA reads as TGTGCCACCGCCCCCGTAGCGGGAGGCACAGATACGCAGTATTTT. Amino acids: CATAPVAGGTDTQYF.

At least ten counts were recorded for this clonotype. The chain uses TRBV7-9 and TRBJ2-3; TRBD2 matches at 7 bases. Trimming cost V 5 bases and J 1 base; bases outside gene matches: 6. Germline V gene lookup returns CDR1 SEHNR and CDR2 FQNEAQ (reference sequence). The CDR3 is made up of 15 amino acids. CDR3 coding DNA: TGTGCCAGCAGCGCAGGGAGGGGCCGCACAGATACGCAGTATTTT. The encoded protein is CASSAGRGRTDTQYF.

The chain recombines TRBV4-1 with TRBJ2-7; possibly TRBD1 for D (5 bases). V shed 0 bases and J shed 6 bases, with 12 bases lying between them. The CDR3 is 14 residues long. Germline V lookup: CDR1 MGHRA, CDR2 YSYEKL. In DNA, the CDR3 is TGCGCCAGCAGCCAAGATCGAGGACAAGCCGAGCAGTACTTC. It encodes CASSQDRGQAEQYF.

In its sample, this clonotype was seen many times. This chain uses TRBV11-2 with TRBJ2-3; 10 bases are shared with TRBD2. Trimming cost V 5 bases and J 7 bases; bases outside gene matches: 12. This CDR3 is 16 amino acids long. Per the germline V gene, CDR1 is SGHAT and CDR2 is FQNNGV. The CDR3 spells CASSPLASGSRYTQYF. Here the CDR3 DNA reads TGTGCCAGCAGCCCCCTGGCTAGCGGGAGTAGGTATACGCAGTATTTT.

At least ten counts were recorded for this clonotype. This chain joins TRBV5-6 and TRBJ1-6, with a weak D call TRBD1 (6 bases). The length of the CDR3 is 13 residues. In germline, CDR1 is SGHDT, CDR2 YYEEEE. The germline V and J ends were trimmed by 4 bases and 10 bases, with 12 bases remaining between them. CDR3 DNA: TGTGCCAGCAGCAACAGGGTAAGATCACCCCTCCACTTT. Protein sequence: CASSNRVRSPLHF.

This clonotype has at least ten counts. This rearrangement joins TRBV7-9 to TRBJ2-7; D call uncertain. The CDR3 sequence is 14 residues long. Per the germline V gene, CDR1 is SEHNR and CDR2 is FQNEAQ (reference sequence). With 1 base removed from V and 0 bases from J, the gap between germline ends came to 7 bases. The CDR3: CASSLEASSYEQYF. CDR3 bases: TGTGCCAGCAGCTTAGAGGCGAGCTCCTACGAGCAGTACTTC.

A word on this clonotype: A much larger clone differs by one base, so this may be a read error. The CDR3 bases are TGTGCCAGCAGTTACTCAGGAGCACGGGCCTACAATGAGCAGTTCTTC. Translating gives CASSYSGARAYNEQFF. The rearrangement joins TRBV6-2 or TRBV6-3 to TRBJ2-1; the D is unclear. V was clipped by 0 bases and J by 2 bases, with 11 bases between them. The CDR3 length is 16 residues. The V gene's germline CDR1 is MNHEY and CDR2 SVGEGT.

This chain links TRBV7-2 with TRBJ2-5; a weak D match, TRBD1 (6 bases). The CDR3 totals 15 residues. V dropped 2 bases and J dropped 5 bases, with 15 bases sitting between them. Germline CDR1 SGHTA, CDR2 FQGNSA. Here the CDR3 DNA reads TGTGCCAGCAGCTTATCGAGGGGGAGCGGTGAGACCCAGTACTTC. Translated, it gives CASSLSRGSGETQYF. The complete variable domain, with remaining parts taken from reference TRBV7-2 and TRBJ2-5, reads GAGVSQSPSNKVTEKGKDVELRCDPISGHTALYWYRQSLGQGLEFLIYFQGNSAPDKSGLPSDRFSAERTGGSVSTLTIQRTQQEDSAVYLCASSLSRGSGETQYFGPGTRLLVL.

The CDR3: CSARVEPPRSGYTF. The CDR3 DNA sequence: TGCAGTGCTAGGGTGGAACCTCCCCGGAGTGGCTACACCTTC. This chain connects TRBV20-1 to TRBJ1-2; D gene unclear. The V and J ends lost 3 bases and 7 bases respectively, with 18 bases between them. The CDR3 contains 14 residues. The germline CDR1 and CDR2 sequences are DFQATT and SNEGSKA (reference sequence).

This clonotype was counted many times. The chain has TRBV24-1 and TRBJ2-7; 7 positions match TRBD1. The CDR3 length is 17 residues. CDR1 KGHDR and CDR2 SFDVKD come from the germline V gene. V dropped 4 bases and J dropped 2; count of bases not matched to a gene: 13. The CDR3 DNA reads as TGTGCCACCAGTGACTCACGACAGGGTGGAAAGACCTACGAGCAGTACTTC. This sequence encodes CATSDSRQGGKTYEQYF.

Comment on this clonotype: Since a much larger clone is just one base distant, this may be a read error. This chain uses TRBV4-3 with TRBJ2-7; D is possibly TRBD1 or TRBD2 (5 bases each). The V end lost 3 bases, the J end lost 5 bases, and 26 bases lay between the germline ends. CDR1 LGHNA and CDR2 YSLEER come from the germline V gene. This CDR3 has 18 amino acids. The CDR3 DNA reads TGCGCCAGCAGCCACATGAACGCTTATGTATCAGGGAGCAACGAGCAGTACTTC. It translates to CASSHMNAYVSGSNEQYF.

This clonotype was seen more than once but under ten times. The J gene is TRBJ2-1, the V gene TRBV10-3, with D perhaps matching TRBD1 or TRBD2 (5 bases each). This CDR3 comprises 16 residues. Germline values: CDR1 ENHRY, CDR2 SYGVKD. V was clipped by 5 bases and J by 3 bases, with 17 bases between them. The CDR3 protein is CAISRDARDLYNEQFF. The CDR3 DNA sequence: TGTGCCATCAGTCGGGACGCCCGGGACCTCTACAATGAGCAGTTCTTC.

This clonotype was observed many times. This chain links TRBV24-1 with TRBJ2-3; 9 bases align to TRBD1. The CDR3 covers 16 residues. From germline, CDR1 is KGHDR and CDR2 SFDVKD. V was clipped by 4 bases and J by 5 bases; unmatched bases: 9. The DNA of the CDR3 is TGTGCCACCAGTGAACCGACAGGGGGTCAGGGAGATACGCAGTATTTT. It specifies CATSEPTGGQGDTQYF.

As DNA, the CDR3 is TGCAGCGTGGAGACAGGGGCAGAAGCTTTCTTT. Its translation is CSVETGAEAFF. The chain combines TRBV29-1 with TRBJ1-1; 8 nucleotides agree with TRBD1. The CDR3 spans 11 residues. Looked up from germline, CDR1 is SQVTM and CDR2 is ANQGSEA. V gave up 6 bases and J gave up 8 bases; unmatched junction bases: 5.

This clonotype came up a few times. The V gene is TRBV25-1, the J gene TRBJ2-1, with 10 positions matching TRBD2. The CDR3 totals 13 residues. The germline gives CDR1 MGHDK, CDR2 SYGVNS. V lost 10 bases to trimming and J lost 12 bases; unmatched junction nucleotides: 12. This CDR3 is CATQREGSTGQFF. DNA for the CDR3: TGTGCCACACAGCGGGAGGGCTCAACTGGGCAGTTCTTC.

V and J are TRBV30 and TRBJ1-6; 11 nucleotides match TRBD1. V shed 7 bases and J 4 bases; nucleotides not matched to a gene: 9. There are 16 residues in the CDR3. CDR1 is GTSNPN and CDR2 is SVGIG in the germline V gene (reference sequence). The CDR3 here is CAYRTGGWSYNSPLHF. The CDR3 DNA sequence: TGTGCCTACCGGACAGGGGGCTGGAGTTATAATTCACCCCTCCACTTT.

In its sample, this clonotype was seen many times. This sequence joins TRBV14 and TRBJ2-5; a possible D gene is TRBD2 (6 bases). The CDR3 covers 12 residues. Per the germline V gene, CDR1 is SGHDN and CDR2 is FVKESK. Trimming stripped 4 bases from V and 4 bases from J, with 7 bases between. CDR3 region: CASSRGVETQYF. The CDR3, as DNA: TGTGCCAGCAGCCGGGGGGTAGAGACCCAGTACTTC.